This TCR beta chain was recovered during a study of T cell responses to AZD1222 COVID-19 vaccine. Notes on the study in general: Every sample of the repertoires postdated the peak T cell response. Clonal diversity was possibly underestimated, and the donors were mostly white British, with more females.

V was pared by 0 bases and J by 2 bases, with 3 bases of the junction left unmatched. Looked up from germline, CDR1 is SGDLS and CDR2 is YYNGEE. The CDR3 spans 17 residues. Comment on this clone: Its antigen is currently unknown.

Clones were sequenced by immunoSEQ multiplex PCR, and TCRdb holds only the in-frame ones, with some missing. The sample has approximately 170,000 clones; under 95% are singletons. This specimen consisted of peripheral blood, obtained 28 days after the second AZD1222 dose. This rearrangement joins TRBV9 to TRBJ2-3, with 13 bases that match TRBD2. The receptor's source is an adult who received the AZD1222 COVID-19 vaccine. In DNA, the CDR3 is TGTGCCAGCAGCGTAGAGGGACTAGCGGGACCCACAGATACGCAGTATTTT. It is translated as CASSVEGLAGPTDTQYF.